The sequence of this TCR beta chain was determined in a study of blood T cell repertoires in COVID-19. On the study more broadly: PBMCs, B-cell-depleted T cells, or T cells provided the cDNA or gDNA that made up the material.

As originally analysed: Amplification of reference gene primers was used by the study to estimate nucleated cell counts. The table came from immunoSEQ multiplex PCR; TCRdb's copy has only in-frame clones and leaves some out. V, J and clone size derive from that table, while D and trimming were established from the DNA sequence. This table has about 200,000 clones, about 85% appearing once. About this clone: This CDR3 is also generated by other DNA sequences in the sample.

CDR3 length: 13 amino acids. Germline lookup yields CDR1 SNHLY and CDR2 FYNNEI. V lost 4 bases and J lost 4; bases outside the gene matches: 0. Sequenced sample: peripheral blood. This chain uses TRBV2 with TRBJ1-5; TRBD1 matches at 8 bases. The receptor was derived from a man in his sixties with active or convalescent COVID-19. CDR3 sequence (DNA): TGTGCCAGCAGTGGGACAGGGAATCAGCCCCAGCATTTT. Its protein is CASSGTGNQPQHF.